The entry below gives a single T cell receptor (beta chain) sequence along with its context. This clonotype is labeled medium-sized (0.01 to 0.1%). Its antigen is currently not known. No much larger clonotype is one base removed from it; base qualities were not supplied. This record belongs to a study of spatial heterogeneity in lung cancer (dated by TCRdb to the late 2010s). In the study overall: Beta-chain transcripts were consistently detected in greater numbers than alpha-chain transcripts, which likely reflected higher beta-chain transcript abundance. TCR alpha and beta repertoires were quantitatively compared across multiple tumor regions, matched nontumor lung and blood in non-small cell lung cancer. At surgery, both alpha and beta chains were TCR-sequenced in roughly 230 tumor regions, 63 to 80 matched nontumor lung samples and a few dozen PBMC samples. The study linked features of the TCR repertoire to counts of nonsynonymous mutations, which were determined by whole-exome sequencing of tumor tissue. TCR transcript counts in tumor regions correlated strongly with a T cell transcriptional module score from matched bulk RNA-seq. In the raw uncorrected reads, each unique combination of TCR and UMI appeared more than ten times on average. General study outcomes and caveats: Counts of ubiquitous and regional expanded TCRs were found to correlate with counts of ubiquitous and regional nonsynonymous mutations, respectively. TCR-seq was estimated to cover only about 7% of tumor T cells for alpha chains and approximately 13% for beta chains. A correlation was observed between the number of expanded intratumoral alpha and beta TCRs and the tumor nonsynonymous mutation count. Confirming at a functional level the hypothesis that regional TCRs recognize regional mutations was considered to require additional single-cell paired TCR alpha and beta sequencing.

Sample time point, as interpreted from the label and publication: sample taken at primary tumor resection. Samples were obtained from roughly 72 patients with early-stage, untreated non-small cell lung cancer from the lung TRACERx cohort. For TCR sequencing, whole RNA was extracted from tumor and nontumor lung tissue, or from cryopreserved PBMC samples, and no cell sorting was done. Only patients for whom sufficient RNA was available from at least two tumor regions were selected for TCR sequencing. Before being selected, tumor and adjacent nontumor lung specimens were reviewed by a lung pathologist. Preparation of the library involved 5' RACE. The sequencer listed for this sample is NextSeq 500. The TCR library protocol attached a unique molecular identifier to each TCR cDNA molecule to allow correction of PCR and sequencing errors. Under the source paper's analysis protocol: TCR identification, UMI-based error correction and CDR3 extraction were all carried out with Decombinator tools. Expanded TCRs were defined as those above a frequency of 2 per 1,000, corresponding to the top 1% of the tumor frequency distribution. Expanded tumor TCRs statistically deemed absent (corrected P<0.05) from at least one tumor region were classed as regional, and all other expanded tumor TCRs were classed as ubiquitous. Rényi diversity was computed with the R vegan package after subsampling each repertoire 100 times to 5,000 TCRs. CDR3 similarity networks were constructed using string-kernel similarity of amino acid triplets, with links drawn between CDR3s whose pairwise similarity was above 0.82. TCRdb's own reprocessing of the public reads used fastp at Q25 and MiXCR and kept productive beta chains. Rows with a matching CDR3 protein are joined into one entry that keeps the most common DNA and genes. The V and J calls here are based on TCRdb, not the publication. The sample contains over 3,000 distinct CDR3 sequences, 7.5% to 8.5% of them found a single time. The top ten clones comprise about 15% of the sample.

The CDR3 has 13 amino acids, counting the end cysteine and phenylalanine. Only the CDR3 DNA is retained, 39 bases long and in frame from the first base. The germline V gene (reference sequence) specifies DFQATT as CDR1 and SNEGSKA as CDR2. V is shortened by 6 bases, J by 4 bases, and the region joining them spans 14 bases. The V gene is TRBV20-1 and the J gene is TRBJ2-3; the D gene is possibly TRBD2, with 5 bases matching. This receptor was taken from a male donor with early-stage non-small cell lung cancer. The sequencing here drew on lung tumor tissue, taken at surgery. For the CDR3, the sequence is CSASGSGADTQYF. The base sequence is TGCAGTGCCTCCGGATCCGGGGCAGATACGCAGTATTTT.